One and the same sample provided the 26 T cell receptor beta chains below, sequenced in a study of siplizumab effects on memory and regulatory T cells. TCRdb keeps only in-frame clones here, not all; method: immunoSEQ multiplex PCR. Here the sample spans some 100,000 clones, about 95% being singletons. Sequenced: Tregs sorted from blood. These receptors came from a human donor in good health.

This chain uses TRBV9 with TRBJ1-6, with D perhaps TRBD1 (6 bases). V lost 3 bases and J lost 6, with 19 bases in between. Germline V gene lookup returns CDR1 SGDLS and CDR2 YYNGEE. This CDR3 comprises 17 residues. This CDR3 reads CASSARDKTIGNSPLHF. CDR3 DNA: TGTGCCAGCAGCGCCCGGGACAAAACTATTGGTAATTCACCCCTCCACTTT.

This clone was found once. V gene TRBV18 combines with J gene TRBJ1-1; D possibly corresponds to TRBD1 (5 bases). The CDR3 runs 15 residues. Germline CDR1 is KGHSH and CDR2 is LQKENI. With 4 bases removed from V and 0 bases from J, the gap between germline ends came to 12 bases. The CDR3 DNA reads TGTGCCAGCTCACTAACGACAGACGTGAACACTGAAGCTTTCTTT. Amino acids: CASSLTTDVNTEAFF.

V is TRBV27 and J is TRBJ2-1; 8 nucleotides align to TRBD2. V was pared by 3 bases and J by 9 bases, with 10 bases of the junction left unmatched. The CDR3 is 15 amino acids. CDR1 is MNHEY and CDR2 is SMNVEV in the germline V gene (reference sequence). Here the CDR3 reads CASSFSGRVDGEQFF. CDR3 DNA: TGTGCCAGCAGTTTCAGCGGGAGAGTTGATGGTGAGCAGTTCTTC.

The rearrangement uses TRBV20-1 and TRBJ2-5, with unresolved D. V was pared by 3 bases and J by 6 bases, with 5 bases between. This CDR3 has 10 amino acids. Germline lookup yields CDR1 DFQATT and CDR2 SNEGSKA (reference sequence). In DNA form, the CDR3 reads TGCAGTGCTAGCTGGCAGACCCAGTACTTC. This encodes CSASWQTQYF.

The chain combines TRBV5-1 with TRBJ1-4; the D gene is possibly TRBD1 (5 bases). Germline CDR1 is SGHRS and CDR2 is YFSETQ. This CDR3 is 14 amino acids long. V was shortened by 3 bases and J by 7 bases, with 13 bases between the two germline ends. CDR3 in amino acids: CASSWGGKSEKLFF. The DNA of the CDR3 is TGCGCCAGCAGCTGGGGGGGAAAGAGTGAAAAACTGTTTTTT.

The chain is built from TRBV5-1 and TRBJ2-5; 7 bases agree with TRBD2. Germline trimming cut 7 bases from V and 5 bases from J; bases unmatched to any gene: 8. There are 13 residues in the CDR3. Germline-derived CDR1 and CDR2 are SGHRS and YFSETQ. CDR3 region: CASATGGGETQYF. The CDR3 DNA follows: TGCGCCAGCGCCACCGGGGGAGGGGAGACCCAGTACTTC. Variable domain in full (rest from reference TRBV5-1 and TRBJ2-5): KAGVTQTPRYLIKTRGQQVTLSCSPISGHRSVSWYQQTPGQGLQFLFEYFSETQRNKGNFPGRFSGRQFSNSRSEMNVSTLELGDSALYLCASATGGGETQYFGPGTRLLVL.

This chain links TRBV6-1 with TRBJ1-2; possibly TRBD1 for D (6 bases). Per the germline V gene, CDR1 is MNHNS and CDR2 is SASEGT. This CDR3 spans 11 amino acids. V lost 6 bases and J 6 bases, leaving 8 bases between the germline ends. CDR3 residues: CASRQGNGYTF. The CDR3 coding sequence is TGTGCCAGCAGACAGGGTAATGGCTACACCTTC.

V usage is TRBV28 and J usage is TRBJ1-3; the match to TRBD1 covers 9 bases. With 2 bases clipped from V and 8 bases from J, the junction kept 7 bases outside the gene matches. The CDR3 sequence is 15 residues long. Germline V gene data show CDR1 as MDHEN and CDR2 as SYDVKM. The DNA of the CDR3 is TGTGCCAGCAGTTTAATTACAGGGGGCTTAGACACCATATATTTT. It is translated as CASSLITGGLDTIYF.

V gene TRBV6-5 combines with J gene TRBJ2-4; no reliable D call. CDR3 size: 13 residues. Germline CDR1 reads MNHEY; CDR2 reads SVGAGI. With 6 bases removed from V and 0 bases from J, the gap between germline ends came to 6 bases. This chain's CDR3 is CASRGLAKNIQYF. The CDR3 region has the DNA TGTGCCAGCAGGGGCCTAGCCAAAAACATTCAGTACTTC.

This clone was detected only once. The J gene is TRBJ2-1, the V gene TRBV27; D might be TRBD2 (6 bases). The CDR3 has 12 residues. CDR1 and CDR2 (germline): MNHEY, SMNVEV (reference sequence). Trimming removed 6 bases from V and 14 bases from J, with 17 bases in between. The CDR3, as DNA: TGTGCCAGCAGCGGGGACTCCCCCAGGGAGTTCTTC. It codes for CASSGDSPREFF.

About this clone: The junction shows a germline mismatch at one end, possibly a read error. The chain uses TRBV10-2 and TRBJ1-1; D unclear. This CDR3 spans 13 amino acids. CDR1 is WSHSY, CDR2 SAAADI, per germline. This chain's CDR3 is CASSQSAGTEAFF. CDR3 DNA sequence: TGCGCCAGCAGTCAGTCGGCGGGTACTGAAGCTTTCTTT.

This chain links TRBV27 with TRBJ1-1; D perhaps matches TRBD1 (5 bases). V lost 2 bases and J 0 bases, leaving 16 bases between the germline ends. The CDR3 spans 17 residues. The V gene's germline CDR1 is MNHEY and CDR2 SMNVEV (reference sequence). CDR3 in amino acids: CASSLIYRSRMNTEAFF. CDR3 coding DNA: TGTGCCAGCAGTTTAATTTACAGGTCCCGTATGAACACTGAAGCTTTCTTT.

The chain uses TRBV20-1 and TRBJ2-7; 7 bases align to TRBD2. This CDR3 is 11 amino acids long. Germline CDR1 is DFQATT and CDR2 is SNEGSKA (reference sequence). CDR3 residues: CSVLASYEQYF. The CDR3 region has the DNA TGCAGCGTACTAGCGAGCTACGAGCAGTACTTC.

The chain couples TRBV5-6 to TRBJ2-2, with TRBD1 identical over 9 bases. The CDR3 is 16 amino acids. V was pared by 2 bases and J by 1 base, with 3 bases of the junction left unmatched. Germline CDR1 and CDR2: SGHDT and YYEEEE. CDR3 sequence reads: CASSFPGQGNTGELFF. CDR3 in DNA: TGTGCCAGCAGCTTTCCGGGACAGGGGAACACCGGGGAGCTGTTTTTT.

This clone appeared once. The V call is TRBV6-5, the J call TRBJ1-4, with D possibly matching TRBD1 (6 bases). CDR1 MNHEY and CDR2 SVGAGI come from the germline V gene. The CDR3 is 14 amino acids. The V gene lost 6 bases and the J gene lost 5 bases, with 13 bases spanning the gap. In DNA form, the CDR3 reads TGTGCCAGCAGAAGTACAGGGCGGAATGAAAAACTGTTTTTT. Translation gives CASRSTGRNEKLFF.

This clone is a singleton in its sample. V usage is TRBV7-6 and J usage is TRBJ2-7, with 9 bases identical to TRBD1. Germline V CDR1 and CDR2: SGHVS, FNYEAQ. J lost 2 bases, V lost 5 bases, and 4 bases had no gene match. The CDR3 covers 14 residues. CDR3 nucleotide sequence: TGTGCCAGCAGCCGGAGACAGGGGGCCTACGAGCAGTACTTC. This translates into CASSRRQGAYEQYF.

Written as DNA, the CDR3 is TGTGCCAGCAGTTCGCGGACTAGCGGGAGGGCCTACGAGCAGTACTTC. This codes for CASSSRTSGRAYEQYF. This rearrangement joins TRBV28 to TRBJ2-7; 15 nucleotides line up with TRBD2. J was trimmed by 2 bases and V by 4 bases; bases with no gene match: 3. Germline V gene sequence: CDR1 MDHEN, CDR2 SYDVKM. This CDR3 is 16 amino acids long.

The V and J genes are TRBV15 and TRBJ2-7, with D tentatively TRBD2 (5 bases). Per germline, CDR1 LNHNV and CDR2 YYDKDF (reference sequence). This CDR3 has 15 residues. V lost 3 bases and J 2 bases, leaving 14 bases between the germline ends. The CDR3 reads CATSSGGTAAYEQYF. The CDR3 region has the DNA TGTGCCACCAGCAGCGGAGGAACAGCAGCCTACGAGCAGTACTTC.

Concerning this clone itself: Other nucleotide sequences from this sample produce the same CDR3. The CDR3 DNA follows: TGTGCCAGCTCACCAGGACAGGGGACCTACGAGCAGTACTTC. This codes for CASSPGQGTYEQYF. This chain connects TRBV18 to TRBJ2-7; TRBD1 matches 9 bases. Germline-derived CDR1 and CDR2 are KGHSH and LQKENI. The CDR3 extends over 14 amino acids. The ends lost 2 bases at V and 2 bases at J; junction bases unmatched: 1.

The rearrangement links TRBV6-5 to TRBJ2-3, with D uncertain. With 4 bases removed from V and 0 bases from J, the gap between germline ends came to 11 bases. CDR1 and CDR2 (germline): MNHEY, SVGAGI. The CDR3 is 15 amino acids. The CDR3 nucleotides read TGTGCCAGCAGTTCGACGACTGTTAGCACAGATACGCAGTATTTT. Protein: CASSSTTVSTDTQYF.

This rearrangement joins TRBV5-4 to TRBJ2-3; the match to TRBD2 covers 8 bases. Germline values: CDR1 SGHNT, CDR2 YYREEE (reference sequence). The V gene end was trimmed by 3 bases and the J gene end by 3 bases; junction bases not matched to a gene: 6. The CDR3 consists of 15 residues. The CDR3 loop reads CASSSSGSRTDTQYF. The CDR3 coding sequence is TGTGCCAGCAGCTCAAGCGGGAGTCGGACAGATACGCAGTATTTT.

Concerning this clone: An end of the junction does not agree with germline; a read error may underlie this. This rearrangement joins TRBV6-5 to TRBJ2-5; 7 bases align to TRBD2. This CDR3 spans 15 amino acids. The V gene's germline CDR1 is MNHEY and CDR2 SVGAGI. The chain's CDR3 is CASSYGGGYQEPQYF. DNA for the CDR3: TGTGCCAGCAGTTACGGCGGGGGATACCAAGAGCCCCAGTACTTC.

V is TRBV10-3 and J is TRBJ2-1; TRBD2 aligns across 9 bases. The J segment lost 7 bases and the V segment lost 8 bases, leaving 6 bases of the junction unmatched. Germline-derived CDR1 and CDR2 are ENHRY and SYGVKD. The CDR3 is 13 amino acids. In DNA, the CDR3 is TGTGCCATCTCGACAAGCGGGAGGAATGAGCAGTTCTTC. Amino acid sequence: CAISTSGRNEQFF.

The chain uses TRBV6-5 and TRBJ1-2, with TRBD1 matching 8 bases. The V and J ends lost 6 bases and 4 bases, in that order; junction bases with no gene match: 7. CDR3 length equals 14 residues. Germline V CDR1 and CDR2: MNHEY, SVGAGI. As DNA, the CDR3 is TGTGCCAGCAGCTCCCGACAGGGGCCCTATGGCTACACCTTC. Amino acid sequence: CASSSRQGPYGYTF.

The rearrangement links TRBV7-9 to TRBJ1-5; D gene ambiguous. Trimming removed 3 bases at V and 6 bases at J, with 12 bases between. From germline, CDR1 is SEHNR and CDR2 FQNEAQ (reference sequence). The CDR3 is 14 residues long. Here the CDR3 reads CASSFESAGQPQHF. In DNA, the CDR3 is TGTGCCAGCAGCTTCGAGAGTGCGGGTCAGCCCCAGCATTTT.

V usage is TRBV28 and J usage is TRBJ2-7; TRBD2 aligns across 7 bases. V trimming: 5 bases; J trimming: 0 bases; junction bases outside the gene matches: 13. Per the germline V gene, CDR1 is MDHEN and CDR2 is SYDVKM. CDR3 length equals 17 residues. CDR3 sequence: CASSGKVGLGFSYEQYF. The CDR3 bases are TGTGCCAGCAGTGGAAAAGTCGGACTAGGCTTCTCCTACGAGCAGTACTTC.